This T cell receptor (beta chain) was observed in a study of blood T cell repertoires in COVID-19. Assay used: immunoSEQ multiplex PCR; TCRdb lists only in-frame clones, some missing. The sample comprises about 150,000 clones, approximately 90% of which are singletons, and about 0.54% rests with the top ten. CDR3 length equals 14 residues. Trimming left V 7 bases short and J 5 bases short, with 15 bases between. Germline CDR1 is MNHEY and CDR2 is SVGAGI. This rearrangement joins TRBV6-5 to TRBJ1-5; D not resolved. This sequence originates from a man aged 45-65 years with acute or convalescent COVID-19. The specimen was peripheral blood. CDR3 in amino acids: CASIGRLGDQPQHF. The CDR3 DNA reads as TGTGCCAGCATAGGCAGGCTCGGGGATCAGCCCCAGCATTTT.